The sequence of this TCR beta chain was determined in a study of metastatic and nonmetastatic thyroid tumors. Broader study findings: Significantly greater TCR beta diversity was reportedly found in malignant thyroid tumors than in benign nodules (in blood and tumor).

This clone was counted a few times. Its antigen is currently unknown. It may be a read error: a sequence one base away is much more abundant. The identical CDR3 is also encoded by other nucleotide sequences in the sample. From the PCR reads, TCRdb re-called clones with MiXCR. The data hold tens of thousands of clones, with less than 20% observed a single time. CDR3 length equals 13 residues. Losses at the gene ends were 5 bases for V and 1 base for J; bases not matched to a gene: 4. Germline loops: CDR1 DFQATT, CDR2 SNEGSKA (reference sequence). Patients underwent thyroid surgery, and none had received any treatment before it.

Sequences were obtained from blood. The clonotype comes from a female donor with papillary thyroid cancer or a benign thyroid nodule (not recorded which). Some clones in this sample may be carry-over from other donors' samples. This chain joins TRBV20-1 and TRBJ1-1, with 7 positions matching TRBD1. The CDR3 DNA reads TGCAGTGCTGCCCGGACAGGGAACACTGAAGCTTTCTTT. Protein product: CSAARTGNTEAFF.